What follows are 28 T cell receptor beta chains derived from one specimen sequenced in a study of blood T cell repertoires in COVID-19 (TCRdb year 2020). Library preparation was by the immunoSEQ multiplex PCR assay. TCRdb carries this immuneACCESS record with in-frame sequences only. Its versions omit some clonotypes, under half of them owing to an unresolved V gene in the studies checked, with the rest unexplained. The sample yields some 76,000 clones; around 90% were counted once. The ten largest make up roughly a tenth of the sample. Sequenced input: peripheral blood. These receptors were taken from a woman aged 18-35 years with acute or convalescent COVID-19.

This chain links TRBV18 with TRBJ2-1, with 7 bases identical to TRBD1. CDR3 length: 15 residues. Germline V lookup: CDR1 KGHSH, CDR2 LQKENI. V shed 2 bases and J 2 bases; nucleotides not matched to a gene: 3. The DNA for the CDR3 is TGTGCCAGCTCACCATTGGGGACAGCCTACAATGAGCAGTTCTTC. The encoded protein is CASSPLGTAYNEQFF.

This clone was counted a single time. The rearrangement uses TRBV27 and TRBJ2-7; TRBD2 aligns across 9 bases. Germline V gene lookup returns CDR1 MNHEY and CDR2 SMNVEV (reference sequence). There are 13 residues in the CDR3. Losses at the gene ends were 5 bases for V and 6 bases for J; bases not matched to a gene: 5. CDR3 amino acids: CASSRREGREQYF. The CDR3 DNA reads TGTGCCAGCAGTCGGCGGGAGGGCCGCGAGCAGTACTTC.

V usage is TRBV30 and J usage is TRBJ2-5; perhaps TRBD2 as D (5 bases). Germline CDR1 GTSNPN, CDR2 SVGIG (reference sequence). The CDR3 extends over 13 amino acids. Trimming shortened V by 3 bases and J by 4 bases, and 12 bases separated the two germline ends. CDR3 residues: CAWSNSGGETQYF. CDR3 DNA sequence: TGTGCCTGGAGCAACTCCGGAGGAGAGACCCAGTACTTC.

The chain employs TRBV10-2 and TRBJ1-1, with 9 nucleotides matching TRBD1. The CDR3 contains 17 residues. V lost 3 bases, J lost 11 bases, and 19 bases stayed unmatched. Germline V gene lookup returns CDR1 WSHSY and CDR2 SAAADI. The CDR3 region has the DNA TGCGCCAGCAGTGAAGGACAGGGGAGGGAGCTAGGTCAAAGGGCTTTCTTT. Translation: CASSEGQGRELGQRAFF.

The chain joins TRBV27 to TRBJ1-2, with D possibly being TRBD1 (6 bases). Trimming removed 4 bases from V and 8 bases from J, with 14 bases in between. Germline V gene sequence: CDR1 MNHEY, CDR2 SMNVEV (reference sequence). This CDR3 is 13 amino acids long. The CDR3 here is CASSSTGPRGYTF. The CDR3 DNA reads as TGTGCCAGCAGTTCAACAGGGCCTCGAGGCTACACCTTC.

The V and J genes are TRBV12-5 and TRBJ2-2; D may be TRBD1 (6 bases). This CDR3 region has 16 residues. Trimming took 7 bases from V and 2 from J, leaving 17 bases between them. Germline V CDR1 and CDR2: LGHNT, FRNRAP. CDR3 bases: TGTGCTAGTGCCTTAGGGGGTTCACATAACACCGGGGAGCTGTTTTTT. Its protein product is CASALGGSHNTGELFF.

This clone was picked up one time. The chain recombines TRBV6-6 with TRBJ1-3; tentative D call: TRBD1 (6 bases). The CDR3 spans 16 residues. The V gene lost 5 bases and the J gene lost 1 base, with 15 bases spanning the gap. The germline gives CDR1 MNHNY, CDR2 SVGAGI (reference sequence). CDR3 residues: CASSPRGWGSGNTIYF. As DNA, the CDR3 is TGTGCCAGCAGTCCCAGGGGTTGGGGGTCTGGAAACACCATATATTTT.

This sequence joins TRBV6-1 and TRBJ1-4, with D perhaps matching TRBD1 (5 bases). Per the germline V gene, CDR1 is MNHNS and CDR2 is SASEGT. CDR3 size: 16 residues. Trimming left V 1 base short and J 8 bases short, with 17 bases between. This CDR3 is CASSEVGGAVREKLFF. As DNA, the CDR3 is TGTGCCAGCAGTGAAGTTGGAGGGGCTGTAAGGGAAAAACTGTTTTTT.

This chain joins TRBV11-2 and TRBJ1-2; TRBD1 is a possible D gene (6 bases). V was trimmed by 4 bases and J by 2 bases, leaving 14 bases between them. There are 15 residues in the CDR3. CDR1 is SGHAT, CDR2 FQNNGV, per germline. DNA for the CDR3: TGTGCCAGCAGCTCGGCGGGGGGGCCCAACTATGGCTACACCTTC. Translated: CASSSAGGPNYGYTF.

The genes are TRBV6-2 or TRBV6-3 and TRBJ2-1, with D possibly matching TRBD2 (6 bases). Trimming took off 7 bases at V and 1 base at J, with 11 bases between the two ends. The CDR3 sequence is 14 residues long. Germline V gives CDR1 MNHEY, CDR2 SVGEGT. This chain's CDR3 is CASTPGTSYNEQFF. The CDR3 DNA reads as TGTGCCAGCACCCCCGGGACTTCCTACAATGAGCAGTTCTTC.

V and J are TRBV7-2 and TRBJ1-2; D perhaps matches TRBD1 (5 bases). CDR1 is SGHTA and CDR2 is FQGNSA in the germline V gene. V was pared by 4 bases and J by 3 bases, with 9 bases between. The CDR3 runs 13 residues. The CDR3 spells CASSSDTYYGYTF. The CDR3 bases are TGTGCCAGCAGCTCGGACACTTACTATGGCTACACCTTC.

The CDR3 DNA is TGTGCCAGCAGTCCTTCCGGGACAGGGGGCTGGGGCAATCAGCCCCAGCATTTT. It yields the protein CASSPSGTGGWGNQPQHF. The chain couples TRBV28 to TRBJ1-5, with TRBD1 matching 12 bases. Germline loops: CDR1 MDHEN, CDR2 SYDVKM. V shed 5 bases, J shed 2 bases, and the junction held 10 bases outside the gene matches. This CDR3 has 18 residues.

V is TRBV30 and J is TRBJ2-5; possible D gene TRBD2, 6 bases. Trimming pared 1 base from V and 7 bases from J, leaving 19 bases between. Per the germline V gene, CDR1 is GTSNPN and CDR2 is SVGIG (reference sequence). The CDR3 has 15 amino acids. CDR3 in DNA: TGTGCCTGGAGTGAAGAGACTAGAGTGACCGGGACCCAGTACTTC. It encodes CAWSEETRVTGTQYF.

The chain is built from TRBV7-8 and TRBJ2-3; no clear D gene. The CDR3 loop spans 13 amino acids. Germline V CDR1 and CDR2: SGHVS, FQNEAQ. Trimming removed 3 bases at V and 2 bases at J, with 6 bases between. The CDR3 loop is CASSFGLTDTQYF. The DNA of the CDR3 is TGTGCCAGCAGCTTCGGTCTCACAGATACGCAGTATTTT.

The V gene is TRBV5-1, the J gene TRBJ2-7; 10 bases map to TRBD1. Germline loops: CDR1 SGHRS, CDR2 YFSETQ. The junction had 5 bases not matched to a gene; V was cut back by 3 bases and J by 2 bases. The CDR3 consists of 15 residues. This chain's CDR3 is CASSSLTGGTYEQYF. CDR3 bases: TGCGCCAGCAGCTCACTGACAGGGGGCACCTACGAGCAGTACTTC.

The V gene is TRBV28, the J gene TRBJ1-1; TRBD1 matches at 8 bases. CDR1 and CDR2 from the germline V gene are MDHEN and SYDVKM. The length of the CDR3 is 15 residues. V lost 6 bases and J lost 6; bases outside the gene matches: 12. CDR3 amino acids: CASSLDRVGLAEAFF. The CDR3 DNA sequence: TGTGCCAGCAGCTTGGACAGGGTGGGTCTTGCTGAAGCTTTCTTT. The complete variable domain, with remaining parts taken from reference TRBV28 and TRBJ1-1, reads DVKVTQSSRYLVKRTGEKVFLECVQDMDHENMFWYRQDPGLGLRLIYFSYDVKMKEKGDIPEGYSVSREKKERFSLILESASTNQTSMYLCASSLDRVGLAEAFFGQGTRLTVV.

The rearrangement links TRBV6-5 to TRBJ2-2; 7 bases align to TRBD2. The V and J ends lost 2 bases and 0 bases, in that order; junction bases with no gene match: 3. This CDR3 region has 16 residues. Looked up from germline, CDR1 is MNHEY and CDR2 is SVGAGI. CDR3 protein: CASSYVRGANTGELFF. The CDR3 DNA follows: TGTGCCAGCAGTTACGTTCGGGGGGCGAACACCGGGGAGCTGTTTTTT.

CDR3 sequence (DNA): TGTGCCAGCAGCTTCGGGGGAGATACGCAGTATTTT. Translation gives CASSFGGDTQYF. The chain recombines TRBV11-3 with TRBJ2-3; D might be TRBD2 (6 bases). This CDR3 spans 12 amino acids. Trimming pared 3 bases from V and 5 bases from J, leaving 6 bases between. Per the germline V gene, CDR1 is SGHNT and CDR2 is YENEEA.

V usage is TRBV5-6 and J usage is TRBJ1-1; D may be TRBD1 (6 bases). The CDR3 contains 13 residues. Germline assignment: CDR1 SGHDT and CDR2 YYEEEE. V was trimmed by 6 bases and J by 8 bases, leaving 17 bases between them. The CDR3 loop reads CASNLRDNLEAFF. The CDR3 DNA reads TGTGCCAGCAATCTTCGGGACAACTTGGAAGCTTTCTTT.

This sequence joins TRBV9 and TRBJ2-3; possibly TRBD2 for D (7 bases). Looked up from germline, CDR1 is SGDLS and CDR2 is YYNGEE. Between the trimmed V and J ends, which lost 0 bases and 4 bases, there was a span of 15 bases. The CDR3 totals 16 residues. The CDR3 is CASSVVGGRGADTQYF. The DNA for the CDR3 is TGTGCCAGCAGCGTAGTGGGGGGGCGAGGGGCAGATACGCAGTATTTT.

The chain recombines TRBV4-2 with TRBJ2-7; the match to TRBD1 covers 7 bases. V shed 0 bases and J 2 bases; nucleotides not matched to a gene: 10. The CDR3 is 17 residues long. Germline-derived CDR1 and CDR2 are LGHNA and YNFKEQ. This chain's CDR3 is CASSQDPPTGNTYEQYF. The DNA for the CDR3 is TGTGCCAGCAGCCAAGATCCCCCGACAGGGAATACCTACGAGCAGTACTTC.

The rearrangement links TRBV27 to TRBJ2-7, with D maybe TRBD2 (6 bases). CDR1 and CDR2 from the germline V gene are MNHEY and SMNVEV (reference sequence). The length of the CDR3 is 13 residues. Trimming stripped 0 bases from V and 5 bases from J, with 8 bases between. The CDR3 loop is CASSLSGLDEQYF. In DNA form, the CDR3 reads TGTGCCAGCAGTTTATCGGGACTCGACGAGCAGTACTTC.

V usage is TRBV4-1 and J usage is TRBJ2-3, with 10 nucleotides matching TRBD2. CDR3 size: 18 residues. Germline trimming cut 1 base from V and 3 bases from J; bases unmatched to any gene: 10. CDR1 and CDR2 (germline): MGHRA, YSYEKL. The CDR3 sequence is CASSQATASGSTTDTQYF. The CDR3 nucleotides read TGCGCCAGCAGCCAAGCTACGGCTAGCGGGAGCACAACAGATACGCAGTATTTT.

Details on this clone: At one boundary the junction diverges from the germline segment, which might be a read error. V usage is TRBV6-6 and J usage is TRBJ1-5; perhaps TRBD1 as D (6 bases). The CDR3 covers 12 residues. Germline CDR1 is MNHNY and CDR2 is SVGAGI (reference sequence). The CDR3 is CAGSGGGQPQHF. The DNA of the CDR3 is TGTGCCGGCAGTGGGGGCGGACAGCCCCAGCATTTT.

The J gene is TRBJ2-3, the V gene TRBV28; 9 bases are a match to TRBD2. The germline V gene encodes CDR1 MDHEN and CDR2 SYDVKM. With 0 bases clipped from V and 0 bases from J, the junction kept 1 base outside the gene matches. The CDR3 is 16 residues long. CDR3 region: CASSLWTSGSTDTQYF. In DNA form, the CDR3 reads TGTGCCAGCAGTTTATGGACTAGCGGTAGCACAGATACGCAGTATTTT.

A few counts support this clone. The chain links TRBV18 to TRBJ1-6; 8 positions match TRBD1. The CDR3 spans 14 residues. Germline CDR1 reads KGHSH; CDR2 reads LQKENI. V shed 6 bases, J shed 8 bases, and the junction held 6 bases outside the gene matches. The CDR3 nucleotides are TGTGCCAGCTCCCAGACAGGGGAGGATTCACCCCTCCACTTT. This gives the protein CASSQTGEDSPLHF. Looking up the rest from reference TRBV18 and TRBJ1-6 gives the full variable domain: NAGVMQNPRHLVRRRGQEARLRCSPMKGHSHVYWYRQLPEEGLKFMVYLQKENIIDESGMPKERFSAEFPKEGPSILRIQQVVRGDSAAYFCASSQTGEDSPLHFGNGTRLTVT.

This clone came up a few times. Compared with germline, one end of the junction differs, possibly owing to a read error. This sequence joins TRBV4-1 and TRBJ1-5, with D tentatively TRBD1 (5 bases). Looked up from germline, CDR1 is MGHRA and CDR2 is YSYEKL. CDR3 length: 13 amino acids. In DNA form, the CDR3 reads TGCGCCAGCAGCCAAGAGCGAACAGGCGCTTTGTATTTT. Translating gives CASSQERTGALYF.

This chain links TRBV2 with TRBJ1-2; D remains unclear. The length of the CDR3 is 12 residues. V lost 6 bases and J lost 3, with 8 bases in between. Germline values: CDR1 SNHLY, CDR2 FYNNEI. The CDR3 is CASSEPDYGYTF. CDR3 nucleotide sequence: TGTGCCAGCAGCGAACCAGACTATGGCTACACCTTC.